The present T cell receptor (beta chain) was sequenced within a study of T cell clones after liver transplantation. Sequencing used immunoSEQ multiplex PCR; TCRdb keeps in-frame clones, though not all of them. The sample lists about 85,000 clones, around four fifths occurring once. The germline V gene has CDR1 MDHEN and CDR2 SYDVKM. The CDR3 loop spans 13 amino acids. The V and J ends lost 2 bases and 6 bases respectively, with 10 bases between them. The V call is TRBV28, the J call TRBJ1-2; D unclear. The sequence was collected from a human patient who received a liver transplant. A subset of T cells may come from the graft donor. Source: CD4+ T cells from blood, taken just over 45 months after liver transplant. The CDR3 coding sequence is TGTGCCAGCAGTTTAAGGGAAGGCAATGGCTACACCTTC. Amino acids: CASSLREGNGYTF.